This T cell receptor beta chain was found in a study of cytomegalovirus exposure and HLA in healthy donors. General study points: Cytomegalovirus association was assigned to around 150 TCR beta chains.

The PCR contained 60 Vbeta and 13 Jbeta primers. Sequenced by immunoSEQ multiplex PCR; TCRdb stores in-frame clones only, minus some. The table records approximately 150,000 clones, 55% to 75% of them present only once. CDR3 length: 14 amino acids. From germline, CDR1 is SNHLY and CDR2 FYNNEI. The J segment lost 6 bases and the V segment lost 8 bases, leaving 10 bases of the junction unmatched. Notes on this clone: Its specificity is not known.

The clonotype originates from a woman aged 60-70 years in good health and CMV-seropositive. The V and J genes are TRBV2 and TRBJ1-2; TRBD1 aligns across 9 bases. Sequenced input: PBMCs. This chain's CDR3 is CASSSGTGLDGYTF. Here the CDR3 DNA reads TGTGCCAGCTCCTCCGGGACAGGGTTGGATGGCTACACCTTC.